This paragraph reports one TCR beta chain. This record comes from a study of blood T cell repertoires in COVID-19. Study-level information: Italy, Spain and the United States were the sources of the convalescent and acute COVID-19 samples. PBMCs, B-cell-depleted T cells, or T cells were the source of the cDNA or gDNA that made up the material.

Germline values: CDR1 LGHNT, CDR2 FRNRAP. The V end was cut by 7 bases, the J end by 0 bases, with 22 bases between. The CDR3 loop spans 18 amino acids. Per the study methods: Nucleated cell number was recorded as an estimate derived from reference gene primer amplification. Assay: immunoSEQ multiplex PCR; the TCRdb copy retains only in-frame clones and omits some. V and J calls and clone size come straight from that table; D and trimming were deduced from the DNA. The sample contains hundreds of thousands of clones, 87% of which appear only once. Source material: peripheral blood. This chain uses TRBV12-5 with TRBJ2-4, with a weak D call TRBD1 (6 bases). This TCR came from a young woman who had recovered from COVID-19. This CDR3 reads CASAKNLDSSLAKNIQYF. The CDR3 DNA is TGTGCTAGTGCCAAAAATCTGGACAGCTCTTTAGCCAAAAACATTCAGTACTTC.